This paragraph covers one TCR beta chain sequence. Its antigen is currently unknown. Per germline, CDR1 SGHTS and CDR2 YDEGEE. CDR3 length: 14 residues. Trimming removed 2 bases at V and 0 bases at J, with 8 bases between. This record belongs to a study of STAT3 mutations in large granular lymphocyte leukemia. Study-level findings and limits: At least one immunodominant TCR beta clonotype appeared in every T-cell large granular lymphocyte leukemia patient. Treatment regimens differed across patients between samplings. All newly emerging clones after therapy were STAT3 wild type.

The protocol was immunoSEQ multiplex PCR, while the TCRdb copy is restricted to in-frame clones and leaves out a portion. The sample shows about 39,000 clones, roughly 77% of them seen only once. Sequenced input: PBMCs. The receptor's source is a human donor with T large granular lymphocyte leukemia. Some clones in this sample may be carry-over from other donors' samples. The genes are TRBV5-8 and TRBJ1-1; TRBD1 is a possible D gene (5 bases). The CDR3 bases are TGTGCCAGCAGCTTAGGACACGTGAACACTGAAGCTTTCTTT. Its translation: CASSLGHVNTEAFF.